A selection of T cell receptor beta chains follows, all from one sample in a study of blood T cell repertoires in COVID-19. Some clones are missing from TCRdb's copy, which holds only in-frame ones; the method was immunoSEQ multiplex PCR. Of more than 200,000 clones listed, around nine tenths were seen once; the top ten hold 10% to 11%. Sequenced sample: PBMCs or T cells enriched from blood (not recorded which). These receptors all come from a man aged 25-45 years who had recovered from COVID-19. Each CDR3 is given with its conserved first and last residue. The D gene is left open where the match is weak. The size field is filled for only some rows; it gives once, few, many or a size class.

>.|TRBV10-3|TRBJ1-6|once
CAISEDSSYNSPLHF
TGTGCCATCAGTGAAGACAGCTCCTATAATTCACCCCTCCACTTT
>TRBD2|TRBV3-1/TRBV3-2|TRBJ2-1|.
CASKMKGLLGRNEQFF
TGTGCCAGCAAAATGAAGGGGCTCCTCGGGAGGAATGAGCAGTTCTTC
>.|TRBV29-1|TRBJ1-1|.
CSVVTDLNTEAFF
TGCAGCGTTGTTACAGATTTGAACACTGAAGCTTTCTTT
>TRBD1|TRBV7-2|TRBJ1-3|.
CASSFRTGTGDISGNTIYF
TGTGCCAGCAGCTTTAGGACGGGGACAGGGGACATCTCTGGAAACACCATATATTTT
>TRBD2|TRBV27|TRBJ2-7|.
CASGGTSAYEQYF
TGTGCCAGCGGTGGGACTAGCGCCTACGAGCAGTACTTC
>TRBD2|TRBV4-2|TRBJ2-3|.
CASSQDDRSASGRTDTQYF
TGTGCCAGCAGCCAAGATGATCGGTCCGCTAGCGGGAGGACAGATACGCAGTATTTT
>.|TRBV5-1|TRBJ1-2|.
CASSLGQVPYGYTF
TGCGCCAGCAGCTTGGGGCAGGTCCCCTATGGCTACACCTTC
>.|TRBV19|TRBJ1-2|.
CASSMWTSNYGYTF
TGTGCCAGTAGTATGTGGACATCTAACTATGGCTACACCTTC
>.|TRBV28|TRBJ1-2|.
CASSSPGSNYGYTF
TGTGCCAGCAGTTCGCCGGGGTCCAACTATGGCTACACCTTC
>.|TRBV7-2|TRBJ2-3|.
CASSLFPSTDTQYF
TGTGCCAGCAGCTTATTCCCATCCACAGATACGCAGTATTTT
>TRBD2|TRBV7-2|TRBJ2-5|.
CASSFGSGGINQETQYF
TGTGCCAGCAGCTTCGGCAGCGGGGGGATAAACCAAGAGACCCAGTACTTC
>.|TRBV10-3|TRBJ2-2|.
CAISEQMNTGELFF
TGTGCCATCAGTGAGCAGATGAACACCGGGGAGCTGTTTTTT
>TRBD1|TRBV15|TRBJ1-1|once
CATSRADRGLNTEAFF
TGTGCCACCAGCAGAGCAGACAGGGGGCTTAACACTGAAGCTTTCTTT
>.|TRBV27|TRBJ1-2|.
CASSLKGGVPRTYGYTF
TGTGCCAGCAGTTTAAAAGGCGGGGTGCCGCGGACTTATGGCTACACCTTC
>.|TRBV7-9|TRBJ1-1|.
CASSRVTVNTEAFF
TGTGCCAGCAGCCGGGTAACGGTGAACACTGAAGCTTTCTTT
>.|TRBV4-3|TRBJ2-7|.
CASSQDLVADGSYEQYF
TGCGCCAGCAGCCAAGATCTTGTGGCAGATGGCTCCTACGAGCAGTACTTC
>.|TRBV25-1|TRBJ1-1|.
CASTYGQNTEAFF
TGTGCCAGTACATACGGACAGAACACTGAAGCTTTCTTT
>TRBD1|TRBV9|TRBJ2-2|.
CASSVAPTGAGTGELFF
TGTGCCAGCAGCGTAGCCCCGACAGGGGCAGGCACCGGGGAGCTGTTTTTT
>.|TRBV11-2|TRBJ2-1|.
CASSLDESLARRYNEQFF
TGTGCCAGCAGCTTAGACGAATCATTGGCGAGGCGGTACAATGAGCAGTTCTTC
>TRBD1|TRBV5-8|TRBJ1-5|once
CASKNRGNQPQHF
TGTGCCAGCAAGAACAGGGGTAATCAGCCCCAGCATTTT
>.|TRBV30|TRBJ1-1|.
CAWSLLNTEAFF
TGTGCCTGGTCGTTATTGAACACTGAAGCTTTCTTT
>.|TRBV19|TRBJ1-3|.
CATGGAGNTIYF
TGTGCCACGGGGGGTGCTGGAAACACCATATATTTT
>.|TRBV9|TRBJ2-7|.
CASSMSSTSYEQYF
TGTGCCAGCAGCATGTCTTCCACTTCCTACGAGCAGTACTTC
>.|TRBV27|TRBJ1-4|.
CASSLRGEKLFF
TGTGCCAGCAGTCTGCGGGGGGAAAAACTGTTTTTT
>.|TRBV10-3|TRBJ2-7|.
CAIRTGESYEQYF
TGTGCCATCAGGACAGGTGAATCCTACGAGCAGTACTTC
>.|TRBV27|TRBJ2-3|.
CASSQRPTALSSTDTQYF
TGTGCCAGCAGCCAAAGGCCCACAGCTTTATCTAGCACAGATACGCAGTATTTT
>TRBD1|TRBV7-9|TRBJ2-5|.
CASSPRQGAWETQYF
TGTGCCAGCAGCCCCAGACAGGGGGCTTGGGAGACCCAGTACTTC
>.|TRBV5-1|TRBJ1-6|once
CASSGEAGQRNSPLHF
TGCGCCAGCAGCGGGGAAGCAGGACAGAGAAATTCACCCCTCCACTTT
>TRBD1|TRBV16|TRBJ2-7|.
CASSQSGQGLEQYF
TGTGCCAGCAGCCAATCGGGACAGGGGCTCGAGCAGTACTTC
>.|TRBV11-2|TRBJ2-1|.
CASSFSRGNIAFF
TGTGCCAGCAGCTTTTCAAGGGGGAACATCGCCTTCTTC
>TRBD2|TRBV12-5|TRBJ2-3|.
CASGFTLAGGPWGTDTQYF
TGTGCTAGTGGTTTTACCCTAGCGGGAGGGCCATGGGGGACAGATACGCAGTATTTT
>TRBD1|TRBV19|TRBJ1-5|.
CASSIYPGQGTDQPQHF
TGTGCCAGTAGTATATACCCGGGACAGGGCACGGATCAGCCCCAGCATTTT
>.|TRBV28|TRBJ1-6|.
CASSSPMRTKNSPLHF
TGTGCCAGCAGTTCACCAATGCGGACAAAGAATTCACCCCTCCACTTT
>.|TRBV6-4|TRBJ2-3|many
CASSDGSSDTDTQYF
TGTGCCAGCAGTGACGGGTCTAGCGACACAGATACGCAGTATTTT
>.|TRBV30|TRBJ1-4|.
CAWSVRQNNEKLFF
TGTGCCTGGAGTGTACGTCAGAATAATGAAAAACTGTTTTTT
>.|TRBV4-3|TRBJ1-3|.
CASSQDLRVTGNTIYF
TGCGCCAGCAGCCAAGATTTGAGGGTAACTGGAAACACCATATATTTT
>.|TRBV7-9|TRBJ1-3|.
CASSSPRAHSGNTIYF
TGTGCCAGCAGCTCCCCCAGGGCCCACTCTGGAAACACCATATATTTT
>.|TRBV7-2|TRBJ1-3|once
CASSTGTVGGNTIYF
TGTGCCAGCAGCACCGGGACGGTGGGAGGGAACACCATATATTTT
>.|TRBV28|TRBJ2-5|once
CASSLGSRGGETQYF
TGTGCCAGCAGTTTAGGATCGCGGGGCGGGGAGACCCAGTACTTC
>.|TRBV15|TRBJ1-2|.
CATSRDRGAQGYTF
TGTGCCACCAGCAGAGATCGCGGAGCTCAGGGCTACACCTTC
>.|TRBV15|TRBJ2-7|.
CATSRDRTVGQYF
TGTGCCACCAGCAGAGACCGGACAGTCGGGCAGTACTTC
>TRBD1|TRBV10-3|TRBJ1-2|.
CAIKGTGGIVGYGYTF
TGTGCCATCAAAGGAACAGGGGGTATAGTTGGGTATGGCTACACCTTC
>.|TRBV18|TRBJ2-7|.
CASSPGLLGSYEQYF
TGTGCCAGCTCACCGGGGCTTTTGGGCTCCTACGAGCAGTACTTC
>.|TRBV28|TRBJ1-1|.
CASSSSYFLAFF
TGTGCCAGCAGTTCCTCGTACTTTTTAGCTTTCTTT
>.|TRBV6-6|TRBJ2-2|.
CASSYEGPRTGELFF
TGTGCCAGCAGTTACGAGGGCCCGAGAACCGGGGAGCTGTTTTTT
>.|TRBV5-1|TRBJ1-2|.
CASSLRGISGTNYGYTF
TGCGCCAGCAGCTTGCGGGGAATCTCCGGTACTAACTATGGCTACACCTTC
>.|TRBV5-1|TRBJ2-5|.
CASSFPGFGGQETQYF
TGCGCCAGCAGCTTTCCCGGGTTTGGAGGGCAAGAGACCCAGTACTTC
>.|TRBV2|TRBJ1-2|once
CASSAQDSYGYTF
TGTGCCAGCAGTGCGCAGGACTCCTATGGCTACACCTTC
>.|TRBV5-1|TRBJ2-5|.
CASSLGGDETQYF
TGCGCCAGCAGCTTAGGGGGTGATGAGACCCAGTACTTC
>.|TRBV27|TRBJ1-3|.
CASSLNGAGNTIYF
TGTGCCAGCAGTTTAAACGGGGCTGGAAACACCATATATTTT
>.|TRBV27|TRBJ1-1|.
CASSSPQGWNTEAFF
TGTGCCAGCAGTTCGCCCCAGGGATGGAACACTGAAGCTTTCTTT
>TRBD2|TRBV5-1|TRBJ2-7|.
CASSSGGAYEQYF
TGCGCCAGCAGTAGCGGGGGGGCCTACGAGCAGTACTTC
>TRBD2|TRBV10-1|TRBJ2-1|.
CASSENLAGGYEQFF
TGCGCCAGCAGTGAGAATCTAGCGGGAGGGTATGAGCAGTTCTTC
>.|TRBV30|TRBJ2-4|.
CAWNSKHIQYF
TGTGCATGGAACTCGAAGCACATTCAGTACTTC
>.|TRBV5-1|TRBJ1-4|.
CASSSTLANEKLFF
TGCGCCAGCAGCTCGACTCTGGCTAATGAAAAACTGTTTTTT
>.|TRBV25-1|TRBJ2-7|.
CASSDTDSYEQYF
TGTGCCAGCAGTGACACAGACTCCTACGAGCAGTACTTC
>.|TRBV2|TRBJ2-3|.
CASSLVTDTQYF
TGTGCCAGCAGTCTAGTAACGGATACGCAGTATTTT
>.|TRBV14|TRBJ1-4|once
CASSHREWEKLFF
TGTGCCAGCAGCCACCGGGAGTGGGAAAAACTGTTTTTT
>TRBD2|TRBV7-2|TRBJ2-5|.
CASSSQGTSGTRETQYF
TGTGCCAGCAGCTCCCAGGGGACTAGCGGAACTAGGGAGACCCAGTACTTC